This T cell receptor (beta chain) was obtained from a study of cytomegalovirus exposure and HLA in healthy donors. Study-level findings and limits: Accounts indicate the classifier identified cytomegalovirus status with strong specificity and sensitivity. By HLA locus, TCR association rates varied in a later analysis, with DRB1 showing the most and HLA-C the fewest.

Points on this clone: Its antigen is undetermined.

This CDR3 region has 14 residues. The germline V gene encodes CDR1 LNHDA and CDR2 SQIVND (reference sequence). Trimming removed 5 bases at V and 4 bases at J, with 15 bases between. Primers: 60 Vbeta forward and 13 Jbeta reverse. As handled by the study authors: Unique TCR beta chains numbered approximately 80 million in a later analysis, with roughly 10 million shared. Only in-frame clones appear in the TCRdb table, and some are missing; sequencing was by immunoSEQ multiplex PCR. Clonal size and the V and J genes are those of that table, whereas D and trimming came from the DNA. The sample includes 63,000 or so clones.

The genes are TRBV19 and TRBJ2-7; tentatively, D is TRBD1 (5 bases). The sequencing input was PBMCs. This clonotype originated in a boy aged 10-17 years in good health and CMV-seronegative. The CDR3 loop is CASSPTQTAYEQYF. The CDR3 DNA sequence: TGTGCCAGTAGTCCCACCCAGACAGCTTACGAGCAGTACTTC.